Below, 16 T cell receptor beta chains from the same sample are listed, as sequenced in a study of T cells expressing NK-cell markers. TCRdb re-called the 5' RACE reads and catalogs CDR3 proteins one per entry, DNA excluded. This listing includes about 540,000 distinct CDR3 sequences. Sequencing input: blood T cells: a sorted CD56 or NKG2C T cell subset, CD4+ or CD8+ T cells, or bulk PBMC T cells (not recorded which). All receptors come from a young man in good health.

The chain joins TRBV23-1 to TRBJ2-1; TCRdb reports TRBD2, a call that lacks DNA to check it against. TRBV23-1 is an ORF, with its function uncertain. This CDR3 is 12 amino acids long. CDR3 amino acids: CASPGEDGEQFF.

The chain combines TRBV7-9 with TRBJ1-1; TCRdb picks TRBD1, but there is no DNA to check that call. CDR1 and CDR2 from the germline V gene are SEHNR and FQNEAQ (reference sequence). This CDR3 region has 13 residues. CDR3 amino acids: CASSLATGGEAFF. Supplemented by reference TRBV7-9 and TRBJ1-1, the full variable domain reads DTGVSQNPRHKITKRGQNVTFRCDPISEHNRLYWYRQTLGQGPEFLTYFQNEAQLEKSRLLSDRFSAERPKGSFSTLEIQRTEQGDSAMYLCASSLATGGEAFFGQGTRLTVV.

The V and J genes are TRBV20-1 and TRBJ1-1; with no DNA, the TCRdb D assignment of TRBD1 cannot be verified. Germline CDR1 reads DFQATT; CDR2 reads SNEGSKA (reference sequence). CDR3 length: 16 amino acids. The CDR3 sequence: CSAITSPRGWNTEAFF.

V is TRBV28 and J is TRBJ1-6. From germline, CDR1 is MDHEN and CDR2 SYDVKM. The CDR3 is 15 amino acids. This chain's CDR3 is CASSLDRASSSPLHF.

This chain links TRBV4-1 with TRBJ2-3; with no DNA, the TCRdb D assignment of TRBD1 cannot be verified. Germline V gene data show CDR1 as MGHRA and CDR2 as YSYEKL. This CDR3 has 16 residues. CDR3 residues: CASSQVPGATTDTQYF.

The rearrangement joins TRBV9 to TRBJ2-1; there is no DNA to check the TCRdb D call of TRBD2. CDR3 size: 18 residues. Germline V gives CDR1 SGDLS, CDR2 YYNGEE. The CDR3 is CASSGGLATLVGYNEQFF. Based on the CDR3 plus reference TRBV9 and TRBJ2-1, the full variable domain is DSGVTQTPKHLITATGQRVTLRCSPRSGDLSVYWYQQSLDQGLQFLIQYYNGEERAKGNILERFSAQQFPDLHSELNLSSLELGDSALYFCASSGGLATLVGYNEQFFGPGTRLTVL.

The chain links TRBV6-5 to TRBJ1-5; lacking DNA, the TRBD1 call made by TCRdb goes unchecked. There are 18 residues in the CDR3. Per the germline V gene, CDR1 is MNHEY and CDR2 is SVGAGI. This chain's CDR3 is CASSYSSMRGNPNQPQHF.

The V call is TRBV28, the J call TRBJ2-7. This CDR3 is built from 12 residues. Germline CDR1 MDHEN, CDR2 SYDVKM. The CDR3 sequence: CASSFASDEQYF.

The J gene is TRBJ1-4, the V gene TRBV11-2; TCRdb selects TRBD1, and the lack of DNA leaves this call unchecked. Per the germline V gene, CDR1 is SGHAT and CDR2 is FQNNGV. CDR3 length: 15 residues. The CDR3 protein is CASSLDRQANEKLFF.

This rearrangement joins TRBV6-2 or TRBV6-3 to TRBJ2-1; as DNA is missing, the TRBD1 call by TCRdb cannot be tested. The length of the CDR3 is 15 residues. Germline V gene lookup returns CDR1 MNHEY and CDR2 SVGEGT. The CDR3 is CASNSWTVSYNEQFF.

CDR3: CASSPSQRNYGYTF. V usage is TRBV12-3 or TRBV12-4 and J usage is TRBJ1-2. The CDR3 is 14 residues long.

The chain has TRBV4-2 and TRBJ1-4; TCRdb returns TRBD1, unconfirmable since there is no DNA. The germline V gene encodes CDR1 LGHNA and CDR2 YNFKEQ. The CDR3 covers 19 residues. The CDR3 is CASSQAQLRPTRTNEKLFF.

The V gene is TRBV10-3, the J gene TRBJ1-1; TCRdb designates TRBD1, a call that cannot be tested without DNA. This CDR3 is 16 amino acids long. The germline CDR1 and CDR2 sequences are ENHRY and SYGVKD. CDR3 protein: CAIRTGEVGGNTEAFF.

The rearrangement links TRBV7-2 to TRBJ2-2; checking the TCRdb D call of TRBD1 is not possible without DNA. This CDR3 is 15 amino acids long. CDR1 and CDR2 (germline): SGHTA, FQGNSA. The CDR3 region is CASRLGTSNTGELFF.

This CDR3 reads CASRYQGQGRETQYF. The gene calls are TRBV28 and TRBJ2-5; the D gene TCRdb calls, TRBD1, cannot be checked with no DNA. Germline CDR1 MDHEN, CDR2 SYDVKM. This CDR3 is built from 15 residues.

The CDR3 protein is CSATGGRGWDNEQFF. The J gene is TRBJ2-1, the V gene TRBV20-1; there is no DNA to check the TCRdb D call of TRBD1. Germline V gene sequence: CDR1 DFQATT, CDR2 SNEGSKA (reference sequence). The CDR3 has 15 residues.